This TCR beta chain emerged from a study of blood T cell repertoires in COVID-19 (dated by TCRdb to the early 2020s). For the study in its entirety: Collaborator samples came from the United States, Italy and Spain and covered acute and convalescent phases of COVID-19. The material from the prospective study consisted of cDNA or gDNA derived from T cells, B-cell-depleted T cells, or PBMCs. The dataset comprised deeply sampled blood TCRbeta repertoires from subjects exposed to, actively infected with, or recovered from COVID-19. The repertoires were released in a freely available public database meant as a resource for research on the immune response to SARS-CoV-2. The samples were drawn from the first 160 participants of the ongoing ImmuneRACE study and from 1,254 subjects provided by 6 global collaborators. The sample metadata nearly always contained a de-identified subject ID, COVID-19 status, age in years and sex. HLA class I and class II types, where available, came from metadata supplied by the sample provider rather than from assay-based typing. What the work shows at the level of the full study, not this receptor alone: How much clinical and demographic metadata was included differed by source and by participant, and the metadata was provided uncurated.

Another Seattle source contributed samples from volunteer blood donors who had recovered from COVID-19. The collaborating institutions used their own protocols to collect whole blood in K2EDTA tubes. Collaborator samples were shipped for TCRbeta analysis as frozen whole blood, isolated PBMCs, or DNA extracted from either sample type. Reading from cysteine to phenylalanine, the CDR3 counts 14 amino acids. This entry keeps only the CDR3 DNA: 42 bases, framed from base 1. CDR1 SGDLS and CDR2 YYNGEE were looked up in the germline V gene. Trimming at the junction amounts to 3 bases on V and 1 base on J, and the germline ends lie 8 bases apart. TCRbeta CDR3 regions were amplified from genomic DNA using the immunoSEQ Assay, a bias-controlled multiplex PCR. As for the original processing: The number of nucleated cells in each sample was estimated by amplification of reference gene primers within the assay. To quantify the absolute abundance of each unique TCRbeta CDR3 rearrangement, sequence reads were collapsed and filtered. Productive Simpson clonality was computed per sample as the square root of Simpson's diversity index over productive rearrangements. TCRdb obtained this table from immuneACCESS and retained in-frame rearrangements with V and J assigned. These tables miss some clones; where compared with another copy, unresolved V genes account for less than half of the shortfall, and the remainder is unexplained. The V and J calls and clone size are taken from that table; D and trimming were inferred from the DNA. The sample table lists 250,000 to 300,000 clones, around 78% of them with a count of one. The leading ten clones occupy roughly 4.5% of the sample.

This clone was picked up many times. Its cognate antigen has yet to be identified. Base-call qualities are not available, and no considerably larger clone is one nucleotide away. The clonotype was recovered from a man aged 60 to 69 who had recovered from COVID-19. The sample comprised peripheral blood. The chain links TRBV9 with TRBJ1-3; a weak D assignment points to TRBD1 (6 bases agree). The DNA is TGTGCCAGCAGCGCAGGGGTGTCTGGAAACACCATATATTTT. The encoded protein is CASSAGVSGNTIYF.